Shown below are 25 T cell receptor beta chains from a single sample sequenced in a study of blood T cell repertoires in COVID-19. Some clones are missing from TCRdb's copy, which holds only in-frame ones; the method was immunoSEQ multiplex PCR. The repertoire includes about 320,000 clones, about 89% of them detected once, and under 7.5% sits in the top ten. Specimen: peripheral blood. The source is a man aged 18-30 years who had recovered from COVID-19.

The chain couples TRBV27 to TRBJ1-5, with D tentatively TRBD1 (5 bases). The V end was cut by 2 bases, the J end by 1 base, with 9 bases between. The CDR3 loop spans 15 amino acids. CDR1 MNHEY and CDR2 SMNVEV come from the germline V gene (reference sequence). The CDR3 coding sequence is TGTGCCAGCAGTTTAGGGCAGGGAAGCAATCAGCCCCAGCATTTT. This sequence encodes CASSLGQGSNQPQHF.

The chain recombines TRBV5-1 with TRBJ1-1; 8 nucleotides line up with TRBD1. From germline, CDR1 is SGHRS and CDR2 YFSETQ. The CDR3 totals 15 residues. The trim removed 4 bases at V and 5 bases at J, leaving 10 bases unmatched. The CDR3 sequence: CASSIGTGGMTEAFF. The CDR3, as DNA: TGCGCCAGCAGCATAGGGACAGGAGGTATGACTGAAGCTTTCTTT.

V and J are TRBV19 and TRBJ1-4; the D gene is possibly TRBD1 (5 bases). V lost 1 base and J lost 5, with 14 bases in between. The V gene's germline CDR1 is LNHDA and CDR2 SQIVND (reference sequence). The CDR3 is made up of 16 amino acids. Here the CDR3 reads CASSIVGQGGNEKLFF. DNA of the CDR3: TGTGCCAGTAGTATAGTCGGTCAGGGTGGGAATGAAAAACTGTTTTTT.

The V gene is TRBV5-6, the J gene TRBJ2-2; D is ambiguous. Looked up from germline, CDR1 is SGHDT and CDR2 is YYEEEE. The CDR3 is 14 residues long. The V gene lost 7 bases and the J gene lost 1 base, with 11 bases spanning the gap. For the CDR3, the DNA is TGTGCCAGCTACCCTCTAGTGAACACCGGGGAGCTGTTTTTT. As protein: CASYPLVNTGELFF.

This chain uses TRBV5-4 with TRBJ2-7, with D possibly TRBD1 on 6 matching bases. Per the germline V gene, CDR1 is SGHNT and CDR2 is YYREEE (reference sequence). Trimming cost V 1 base and J 0 bases, with 11 bases left between them. This CDR3 is built from 15 residues. The CDR3 here is CASSLRSGASYEQYF. Written as DNA, the CDR3 is TGTGCCAGCAGCTTGCGTTCAGGGGCCTCCTACGAGCAGTACTTC. Full variable domain (outside the CDR3, taken from reference TRBV5-4 and TRBJ2-7): ETGVTQSPTHLIKTRGQQVTLRCSSQSGHNTVSWYQQALGQGPQFIFQYYREEENGRGNFPPRFSGLQFPNYSSELNVNALELDDSALYLCASSLRSGASYEQYFGPGTRLTVT.

The gene calls are TRBV3-1 (or the pseudogene TRBV3-2) and TRBJ2-5; 12 bases are a match to TRBD2. Losses at the gene ends were 4 bases for V and 6 bases for J; bases not matched to a gene: 12. Germline values: CDR1 LGHDT, CDR2 YNNKEL (reference sequence). CDR3 size: 17 residues. The CDR3 nucleotides read TGTGCCAGCAGCCCATTTTCTAGCGGGGGGGCCGGGCAGACCCAGTACTTC. It is translated as CASSPFSSGGAGQTQYF.

This clone has just one count. The V call is TRBV4-1, the J call TRBJ2-5; D gene unclear. Trimming took off 1 base at V and 4 bases at J, with 10 bases between the two ends. Germline V lookup: CDR1 MGHRA, CDR2 YSYEKL. This CDR3 is 14 amino acids long. Here the CDR3 reads CASSQGQAGETQYF. DNA of the CDR3: TGCGCCAGCAGCCAAGGGCAGGCCGGAGAGACCCAGTACTTC.

The chain couples TRBV18 to TRBJ1-3, with D maybe TRBD1 (5 bases). The germline CDR1 and CDR2 sequences are KGHSH and LQKENI. Trimming shortened V by 2 bases and J by 4 bases, and 9 bases separated the two germline ends. The CDR3 loop spans 14 amino acids. The CDR3 loop is CASSPAGFGNTIYF. CDR3 nucleotide sequence: TGTGCCAGCTCACCAGCAGGGTTCGGAAACACCATATATTTT.

The rearrangement uses TRBV3-1 (or the pseudogene TRBV3-2) and TRBJ1-6; 8 positions agree with TRBD1. The V gene end was trimmed by 3 bases and the J gene end by 10 bases; junction bases not matched to a gene: 5. This CDR3 spans 14 amino acids. Germline V gene lookup returns CDR1 LGHDT and CDR2 YNNKEL (reference sequence). The CDR3 DNA sequence: TGTGCCAGCAGCCAGCTACGACAGGGGTCACCCCTCCACTTT. This codes for CASSQLRQGSPLHF.

This chain joins TRBV6-1 and TRBJ2-1; 9 bases line up with TRBD2. CDR1 and CDR2 (germline): MNHNS, SASEGT. The V segment lost 1 base and the J segment 7 bases; nucleotides outside the gene matches: 11. The CDR3 runs 17 residues. The CDR3, as DNA: TGTGCCAGCAGTGAAGGACTAGCGGCCGTCTCCGGGAATGAGCAGTTCTTC. Protein: CASSEGLAAVSGNEQFF.

Comments on this clone: The sample carries other DNA sequences with the same CDR3. The chain couples TRBV18 to TRBJ1-1; weak D call: TRBD1 (5 bases). Germline CDR1 is KGHSH and CDR2 is LQKENI. V lost 4 bases, J lost 1 base, and 7 bases lay in between. The CDR3 is 13 amino acids. The CDR3 region has the DNA TGTGCCAGCTCACTAGACAGGAACACTGAAGCTTTCTTT. Its translation is CASSLDRNTEAFF.

The J gene is TRBJ1-4, the V gene TRBV3-1 (or the pseudogene TRBV3-2), with D possibly matching TRBD1 (5 bases). V was shortened by 4 bases and J by 5 bases, with 11 bases between the two germline ends. CDR1 and CDR2 from the germline V gene are LGHDT and YNNKEL (reference sequence). This CDR3 spans 14 amino acids. CDR3 loop: CASSPLRGNEKLFF. The CDR3 DNA follows: TGTGCCAGCAGCCCTCTAAGGGGAAATGAAAAACTGTTTTTT.

V and J are TRBV6-5 and TRBJ2-2, with 8 bases matching TRBD1. Per the germline V gene, CDR1 is MNHEY and CDR2 is SVGAGI. The junction had 6 bases not matched to a gene; V was cut back by 5 bases and J by 4 bases. The CDR3 contains 15 residues. The DNA for the CDR3 is TGTGCCAGCAGTCGCCGGACAGGGCTCACCGGGGAGCTGTTTTTT. This codes for CASSRRTGLTGELFF.

The chain carries TRBV4-2 and TRBJ2-2; 9 positions match TRBD2. CDR3 length: 17 residues. Germline V gene lookup returns CDR1 LGHNA and CDR2 YNFKEQ. V was pared by 1 base and J by 5 bases, with 8 bases of the junction left unmatched. This CDR3 reads CASSQVAAGGVTGELFF. As DNA, the CDR3 is TGTGCCAGCAGCCAAGTGGCGGCGGGGGGGGTTACCGGGGAGCTGTTTTTT.

This chain joins TRBV2 and TRBJ1-2; D gene uncertain. The germline gives CDR1 SNHLY, CDR2 FYNNEI. CDR3 length equals 12 residues. V was clipped by 3 bases and J by 4 bases, with 6 bases between them. Here the CDR3 DNA reads TGTGCCAGCAGTGAGGAGCTCTATGGCTACACCTTC. Protein sequence: CASSEELYGYTF.

This rearrangement joins TRBV6-5 to TRBJ2-2, with 7 positions matching TRBD1. The CDR3 sequence is 15 residues long. Germline V gene lookup returns CDR1 MNHEY and CDR2 SVGAGI. With V trimmed by 8 bases and J by 4 bases, 10 bases remained unmatched. The CDR3 region is CASRKRQGTTGELFF. CDR3 coding DNA: TGTGCCAGCCGAAAGCGACAGGGAACCACCGGGGAGCTGTTTTTT.

The CDR3 sequence is CASSSGLNTEAFF. CDR3 sequence (DNA): TGTGCCAGTTCGTCCGGTTTGAACACTGAAGCTTTCTTT. The rearrangement links TRBV2 to TRBJ1-1; D unresolved. This CDR3 has 13 residues. Germline assignment: CDR1 SNHLY and CDR2 FYNNEI. Trimming pared 9 bases from V and 0 bases from J, leaving 11 bases between.

The rearrangement uses TRBV27 and TRBJ1-2; no definite D call. V was shortened by 6 bases and J by 8 bases, with 13 bases between the two germline ends. CDR3 length: 12 residues. Per the germline V gene, CDR1 is MNHEY and CDR2 is SMNVEV (reference sequence). CDR3 loop: CASRGGLRGYTF. DNA of the CDR3: TGTGCCAGCAGGGGCGGGTTGAGAGGCTACACCTTC.

The J gene is TRBJ1-3, the V gene TRBV19; no firm D call. This CDR3 spans 14 amino acids. Trimming shortened V by 5 bases and J by 0 bases, and 8 bases separated the two germline ends. Germline CDR1 is LNHDA and CDR2 is SQIVND (reference sequence). The CDR3 reads CASSFYSSGNTIYF. CDR3 sequence (DNA): TGTGCCAGTAGTTTTTACAGCTCTGGAAACACCATATATTTT.

The chain recombines TRBV29-1 with TRBJ2-7; D is ambiguous. There are 12 residues in the CDR3. Deletions cut 6 bases from V and 2 bases from J, with 11 bases between. Germline CDR1 reads SQVTM; CDR2 reads ANQGSEA. The CDR3 DNA sequence: TGCAGCGTACAGACAAGTACCTACGAGCAGTACTTC. It yields the protein CSVQTSTYEQYF.

A word on this clone: Other DNA sequences in the sample encode the same CDR3. The chain uses TRBV6-5 and TRBJ1-2; TRBD1 might be the D (5 bases). Trimming left V 5 bases short and J 1 base short, with 8 bases between. The V gene's germline CDR1 is MNHEY and CDR2 SVGAGI. The length of the CDR3 is 13 residues. This chain's CDR3 is CASSLDSNYGYTF. The DNA of the CDR3 is TGTGCCAGCAGTCTCGACAGTAACTATGGCTACACCTTC.

V and J are TRBV4-1 and TRBJ2-3; TRBD2 matches at 14 bases. The CDR3 length is 19 residues. V shed 7 bases, J shed 6 bases, and the junction held 18 bases outside the gene matches. Germline values: CDR1 MGHRA, CDR2 YSYEKL. This chain's CDR3 is CASNLRPGGLAGGGDTQYF. The DNA for the CDR3 is TGCGCCAGCAACCTCCGTCCGGGCGGACTAGCGGGAGGAGGGGATACGCAGTATTTT.

This chain joins TRBV5-1 and TRBJ1-1; 8 positions match TRBD1. The CDR3 is 15 residues long. V was clipped by 0 bases and J by 1 base; unmatched bases: 2. Germline V gene data show CDR1 as SGHRS and CDR2 as YFSETQ. This chain's CDR3 is CASSLEQGGNTEAFF. CDR3 nucleotides: TGCGCCAGCAGCTTGGAACAGGGGGGGAACACTGAAGCTTTCTTT.

The gene calls are TRBV19 and TRBJ2-2; a weak D match, TRBD2 (6 bases). This CDR3 is 13 amino acids long. Per germline, CDR1 LNHDA and CDR2 SQIVND (reference sequence). Trimming shortened V by 5 bases and J by 6 bases, and 10 bases separated the two germline ends. In nucleotides, the CDR3 is TGTGCCAGTAGTCCCCGGGGGTCCGGGGAGCTGTTTTTT. Protein product: CASSPRGSGELFF.

The chain carries TRBV27 and TRBJ1-2; D not certain. V lost 0 bases, J lost 6 bases, and 8 bases lay in between. The CDR3 totals 13 residues. The V gene's germline CDR1 is MNHEY and CDR2 SMNVEV (reference sequence). CDR3 DNA: TGTGCCAGCAGTTTATCAGGCGGGGATGGCTACACCTTC. Encoded protein: CASSLSGGDGYTF.